The clone carrying this T cell receptor beta chain was counted ten times or more. The data were taken from a study of T cells after posttransplantation cyclophosphamide. The table came from immunoSEQ multiplex PCR; TCRdb's copy has only in-frame clones and leaves some out. The table lists about 5,400 clones, with no singletons. V lost 1 base and J 0 bases, leaving 8 bases between the germline ends. The CDR3 has 15 residues. Germline V gene sequence: CDR1 MNHEY, CDR2 SVGAGI. Cyclophosphamide on days +3 and +4 followed busulfan-fludarabine conditioning and a marrow graft. This sample comprised PBMCs, obtained approximately 400 days after allogeneic stem cell transplant with posttransplant cyclophosphamide. The receptor was isolated from a male patient aged 60-70 years who received an allogeneic stem cell transplant from a related donor, was CMV-positive, and had acute GVHD only. Some T cells may have come from the graft donor. This rearrangement joins TRBV6-5 to TRBJ2-3; a possible D gene is TRBD1 (6 bases). Here the CDR3 reads CASSYLGQSTDTQYF. CDR3 sequence (DNA): TGTGCCAGCAGTTACTTAGGACAGAGCACAGATACGCAGTATTTT.